The entry below describes one T cell receptor (beta chain). Original analysis: The authors estimated nucleated cell counts from reference gene primer amplification. Some clones are missing from TCRdb's copy, which holds only in-frame ones; the method was immunoSEQ multiplex PCR. From that table come the V and J calls and clone size; the DNA was used to work out D and trimming. The data contain 200,000 or so clones, about 80% of them singletons. The data belong to a study of blood T cell repertoires in COVID-19. Study-wide background: Collection of acute and convalescent COVID-19 samples took place in the United States, Italy and Spain.

The CDR3 is 18 residues long. Sequencing input: peripheral blood. V and J are TRBV21-1 and TRBJ2-7; the table's D gene call, TRBD2, was not cross checked with the DNA. TRBV21-1 is described as a pseudogene. The source of this sequence is a human donor with acute or convalescent COVID-19. The donor label of this sample is uncertain. CDR3 residues: CASSKEPPKDCSSYEQYF. The DNA of the CDR3 is TGTGCCAGCAGCAAAGAACCCCCCAAAGACTGTTCATCCTACGAGCAGTACTTC.